This TCR beta chain was identified in a study of cytomegalovirus exposure and HLA in healthy donors. The PCR had 60 Vbeta and 13 Jbeta primers. Libraries were prepared by immunoSEQ multiplex PCR; TCRdb keeps only in-frame clonotypes and omits some of them. The sample shows approximately 180,000 clones, 75% to 85% of them seen only once. With V trimmed by 0 bases and J by 4 bases, 1 base remained unmatched. Germline CDR1 is SGHDT and CDR2 is YYEEEE. This CDR3 region has 15 residues. The V and J genes are TRBV5-6 and TRBJ1-5, with 10 bases matching TRBD1. This clonotype was obtained from a woman in her forties or fifties in good health and CMV-seropositive. The specimen sequenced was PBMCs. For the CDR3, the DNA is TGTGCCAGCAGCTTGGGGGACAGGGGAAATCAGCCCCAGCATTTT. This sequence encodes CASSLGDRGNQPQHF.